This T cell receptor beta chain was recorded in a study of shared clonotypes between healthy human individuals. There were no recent acute infections or vaccinations among the donors, who were healthy HIV-negative adults. About this clone itself: What it recognizes is unknown.

Trimming shortened V by 0 bases and J by 4 bases, and 16 bases separated the two germline ends. This CDR3 region has 16 residues. Germline V gene sequence: CDR1 SGHRS, CDR2 YFSETQ. Study results and caveats: It was observed that approximately 5% of naive CD4 clonotypes were shared across several donors. Non-shared clonotypes were found to have lower generation probabilities than the clonotypes that were shared by all four of the sorted-subset donors. A limitation of the genetic and exposure-history diversity represented arose from few donors.

Sequenced by immunoSEQ multiplex PCR; TCRdb stores in-frame clones only, minus some. The data hold 600,000 to 750,000 clones, with about two thirds observed a single time. The rearrangement links TRBV5-1 to TRBJ2-5; TRBD2 might be the D (6 bases). The sequence was obtained from a woman aged 25 to 39 in good health. Sequenced input: memory CD4+ T cells sorted from blood. Subset in this sample: CD45RA-negative fraction. As DNA, the CDR3 is TGCGCCAGCAGCTTGGGGCCCTCGGGACTTATAGAGACCCAGTACTTC. Protein sequence: CASSLGPSGLIETQYF.